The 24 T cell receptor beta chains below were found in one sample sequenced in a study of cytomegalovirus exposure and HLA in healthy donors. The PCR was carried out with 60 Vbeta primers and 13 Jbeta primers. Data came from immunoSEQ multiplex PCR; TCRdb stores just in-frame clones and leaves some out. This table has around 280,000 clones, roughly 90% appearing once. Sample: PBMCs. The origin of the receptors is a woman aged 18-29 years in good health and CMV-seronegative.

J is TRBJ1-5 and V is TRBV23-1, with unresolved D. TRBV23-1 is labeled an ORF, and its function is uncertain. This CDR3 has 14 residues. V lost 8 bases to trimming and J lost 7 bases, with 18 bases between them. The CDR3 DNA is TGCGCCAGCCGAGACTCTCTGGTAAAGCAGCCCCAGCATTTT. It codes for CASRDSLVKQPQHF.

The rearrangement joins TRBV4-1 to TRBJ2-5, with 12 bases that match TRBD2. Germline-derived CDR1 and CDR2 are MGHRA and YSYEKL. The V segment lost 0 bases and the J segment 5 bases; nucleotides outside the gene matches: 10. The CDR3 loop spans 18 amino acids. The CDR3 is CASSQEGASGGALETQYF. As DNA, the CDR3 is TGCGCCAGCAGCCAAGAGGGAGCTAGCGGGGGGGCCTTGGAGACCCAGTACTTC.

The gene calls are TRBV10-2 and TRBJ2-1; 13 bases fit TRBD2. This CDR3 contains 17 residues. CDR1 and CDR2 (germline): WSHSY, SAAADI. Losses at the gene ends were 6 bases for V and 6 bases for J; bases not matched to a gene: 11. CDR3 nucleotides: TGCGCCAGCAGGACTAGCGGGGGGCGCGCTGGGTCCAATGAGCAGTTCTTC. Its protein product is CASRTSGGRAGSNEQFF.

CDR3: CASSLAGTDFYGYTF. CDR3 nucleotide sequence: TGCGCCAGCAGCTTGGCCGGGACAGATTTCTATGGCTACACCTTC. V and J are TRBV5-1 and TRBJ1-2, with 7 positions matching TRBD1. The germline gives CDR1 SGHRS, CDR2 YFSETQ. This CDR3 region has 15 residues. Losses at the gene ends were 0 bases for V and 4 bases for J; bases not matched to a gene: 6.

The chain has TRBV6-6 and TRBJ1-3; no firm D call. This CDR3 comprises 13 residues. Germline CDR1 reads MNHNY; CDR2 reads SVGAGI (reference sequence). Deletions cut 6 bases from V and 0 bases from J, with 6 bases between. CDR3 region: CASSLLSGNTIYF. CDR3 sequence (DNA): TGTGCCAGCAGCCTCCTCTCTGGAAACACCATATATTTT.

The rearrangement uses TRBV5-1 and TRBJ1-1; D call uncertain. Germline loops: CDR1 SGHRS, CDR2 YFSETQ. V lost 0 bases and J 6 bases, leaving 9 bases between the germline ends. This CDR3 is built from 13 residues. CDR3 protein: CASSLAGSPEAFF. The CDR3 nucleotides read TGCGCCAGCAGCTTGGCAGGCAGTCCTGAAGCTTTCTTT.

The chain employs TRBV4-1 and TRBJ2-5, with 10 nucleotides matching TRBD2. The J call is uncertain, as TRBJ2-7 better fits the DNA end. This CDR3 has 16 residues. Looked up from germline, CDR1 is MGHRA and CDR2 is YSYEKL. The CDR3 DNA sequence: TGCGCCAGCAGCCAAACCCATGGACTAGCGGTCTACGAGCAGTACTTC. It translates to CASSQTHGLAVYEQYF.

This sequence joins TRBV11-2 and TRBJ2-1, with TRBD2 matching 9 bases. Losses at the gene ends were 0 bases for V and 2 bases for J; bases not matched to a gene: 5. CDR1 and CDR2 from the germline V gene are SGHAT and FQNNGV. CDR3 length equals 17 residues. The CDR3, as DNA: TGTGCCAGCAGCTTAGATCCAGCGGGGGGAACCTACAATGAGCAGTTCTTC. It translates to CASSLDPAGGTYNEQFF.

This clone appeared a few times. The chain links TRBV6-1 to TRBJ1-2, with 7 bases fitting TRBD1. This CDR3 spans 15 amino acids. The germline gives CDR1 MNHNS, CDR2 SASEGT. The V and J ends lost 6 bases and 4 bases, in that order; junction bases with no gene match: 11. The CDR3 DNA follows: TGTGCCAGCAGCCGCTCGACAGGGCAGGGCTATGGCTACACCTTC. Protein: CASSRSTGQGYGYTF.

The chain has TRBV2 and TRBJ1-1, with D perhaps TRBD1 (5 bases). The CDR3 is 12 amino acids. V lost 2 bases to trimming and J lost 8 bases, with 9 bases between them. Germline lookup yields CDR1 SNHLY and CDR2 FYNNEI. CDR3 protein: CASSEQGIEAFF. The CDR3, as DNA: TGTGCCAGCAGTGAACAGGGTATCGAAGCTTTCTTT.

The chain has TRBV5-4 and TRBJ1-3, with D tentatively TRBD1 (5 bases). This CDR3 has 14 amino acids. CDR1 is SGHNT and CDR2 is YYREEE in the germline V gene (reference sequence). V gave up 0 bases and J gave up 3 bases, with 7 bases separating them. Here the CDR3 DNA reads TGTGCCAGCAGCTTGGATCAGGGTGGAAACACCATATATTTT. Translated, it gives CASSLDQGGNTIYF. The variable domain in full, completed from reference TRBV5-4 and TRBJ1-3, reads ETGVTQSPTHLIKTRGQQVTLRCSSQSGHNTVSWYQQALGQGPQFIFQYYREEENGRGNFPPRFSGLQFPNYSSELNVNALELDDSALYLCASSLDQGGNTIYFGEGSWLTVV.

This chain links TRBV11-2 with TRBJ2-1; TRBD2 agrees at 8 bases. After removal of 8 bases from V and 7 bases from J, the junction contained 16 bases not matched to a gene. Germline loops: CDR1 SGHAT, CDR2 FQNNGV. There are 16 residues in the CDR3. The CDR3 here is CASGGGGPNPGNEQFF. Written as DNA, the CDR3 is TGTGCCAGCGGCGGCGGGGGGCCGAACCCTGGGAATGAGCAGTTCTTC.

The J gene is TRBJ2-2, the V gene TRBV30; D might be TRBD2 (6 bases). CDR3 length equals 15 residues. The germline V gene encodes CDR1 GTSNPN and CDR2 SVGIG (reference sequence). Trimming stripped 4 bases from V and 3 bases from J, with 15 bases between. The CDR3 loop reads CAWIRDSSYTGELFF. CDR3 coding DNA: TGTGCCTGGATACGGGACTCTTCTTACACCGGGGAGCTGTTTTTT.

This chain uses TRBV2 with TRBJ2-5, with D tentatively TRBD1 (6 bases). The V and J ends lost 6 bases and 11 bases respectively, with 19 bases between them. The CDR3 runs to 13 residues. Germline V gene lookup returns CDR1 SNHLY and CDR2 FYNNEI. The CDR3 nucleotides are TGTGCCAGCAGACTGACAGGAGCTCTGGGGCAGTACTTC. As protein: CASRLTGALGQYF. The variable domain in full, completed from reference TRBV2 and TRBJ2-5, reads EPEVTQTPSHQVTQMGQEVILRCVPISNHLYFYWYRQILGQKVEFLVSFYNNEISEKSEIFDDQFSVERPDGSNFTLKIRSTKLEDSAMYFCASRLTGALGQYFGPGTRLLVL.

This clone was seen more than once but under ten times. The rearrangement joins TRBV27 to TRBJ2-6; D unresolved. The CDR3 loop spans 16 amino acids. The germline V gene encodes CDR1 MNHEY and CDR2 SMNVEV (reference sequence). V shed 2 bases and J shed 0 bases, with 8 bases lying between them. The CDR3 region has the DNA TGTGCCAGCAGTTTAGTTGGAGACTCTGGGGCCAACGTCCTGACTTTC. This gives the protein CASSLVGDSGANVLTF.

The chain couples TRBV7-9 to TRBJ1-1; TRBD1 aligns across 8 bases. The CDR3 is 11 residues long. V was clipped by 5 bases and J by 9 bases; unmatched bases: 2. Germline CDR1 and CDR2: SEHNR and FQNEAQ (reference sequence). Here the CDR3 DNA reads TGTGCCAGCAGCCGGGACAGGAAAGCTTTCTTT. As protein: CASSRDRKAFF.

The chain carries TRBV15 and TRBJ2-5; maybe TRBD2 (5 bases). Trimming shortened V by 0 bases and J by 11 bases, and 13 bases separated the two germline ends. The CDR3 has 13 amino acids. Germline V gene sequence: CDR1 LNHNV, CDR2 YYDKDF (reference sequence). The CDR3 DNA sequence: TGTGCCACCAGCAGAGATGGGAGAGTGGAGCAGTACTTC. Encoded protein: CATSRDGRVEQYF.

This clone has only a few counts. CDR3 sequence reads: CASSGTNRGGNSPLHF. The CDR3 DNA follows: TGTGCCAGCAGCGGAACGAACAGGGGCGGCAATTCACCCCTCCACTTT. The chain combines TRBV5-4 with TRBJ1-6; 7 bases map to TRBD1. V dropped 4 bases and J dropped 7; count of bases not matched to a gene: 11. Germline V gene data show CDR1 as SGHNT and CDR2 as YYREEE (reference sequence). The CDR3 length is 16 residues.

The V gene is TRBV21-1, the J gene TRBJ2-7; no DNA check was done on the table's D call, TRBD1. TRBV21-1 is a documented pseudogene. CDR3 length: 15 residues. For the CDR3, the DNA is TGTGCCAGCTCCCTAGGGGCAGGAGTTGAGTACGAGCAGTACTTC. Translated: CASSLGAGVEYEQYF.

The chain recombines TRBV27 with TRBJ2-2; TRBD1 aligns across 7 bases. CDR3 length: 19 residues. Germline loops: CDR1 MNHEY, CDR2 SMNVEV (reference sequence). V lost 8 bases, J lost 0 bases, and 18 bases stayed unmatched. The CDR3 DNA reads TGTGCCAGCGGATCGTGGGACAGAGTCTCAGATCCGAACACCGGGGAGCTGTTTTTT. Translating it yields CASGSWDRVSDPNTGELFF.

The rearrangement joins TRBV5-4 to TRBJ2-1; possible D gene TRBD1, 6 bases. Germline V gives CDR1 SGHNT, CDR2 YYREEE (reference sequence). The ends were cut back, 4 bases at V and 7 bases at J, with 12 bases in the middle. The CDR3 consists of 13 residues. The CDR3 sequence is CASSLTGWNEQFF. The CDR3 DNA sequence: TGTGCCAGCAGCCTTACAGGGTGGAATGAGCAGTTCTTC.

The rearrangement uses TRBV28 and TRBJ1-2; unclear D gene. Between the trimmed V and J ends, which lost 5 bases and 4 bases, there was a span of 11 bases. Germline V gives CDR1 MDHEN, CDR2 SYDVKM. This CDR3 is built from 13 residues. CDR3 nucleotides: TGTGCCAGCAGTCCCCCACTATCCTATGGCTACACCTTC. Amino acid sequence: CASSPPLSYGYTF.

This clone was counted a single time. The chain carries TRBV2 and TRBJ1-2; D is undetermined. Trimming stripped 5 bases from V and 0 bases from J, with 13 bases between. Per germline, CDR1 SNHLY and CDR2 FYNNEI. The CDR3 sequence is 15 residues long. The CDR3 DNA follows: TGTGCCAGCAGTAGAGTGGGCACGACTAACTATGGCTACACCTTC. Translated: CASSRVGTTNYGYTF.

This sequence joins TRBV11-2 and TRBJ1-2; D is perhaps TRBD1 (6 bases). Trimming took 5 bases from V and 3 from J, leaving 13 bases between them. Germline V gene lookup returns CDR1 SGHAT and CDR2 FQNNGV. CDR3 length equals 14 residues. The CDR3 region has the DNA TGTGCCAGCAGCCTTACAGGGAATTACTATGGCTACACCTTC. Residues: CASSLTGNYYGYTF. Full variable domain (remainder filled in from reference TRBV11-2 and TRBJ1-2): EAGVAQSPRYKIIEKRQSVAFWCNPISGHATLYWYQQILGQGPKLLIQFQNNGVVDDSQLPKDRFSAERLKGVDSTLKIQPAKLEDSAVYLCASSLTGNYYGYTFGSGTRLTVV.